Listed below are T cell receptor beta chains from one sample, sequenced in a study of T cells after yellow fever vaccination. TCRdb itself ran the 5' RACE reads through MiXCR, one entry per CDR3 protein. Among about 99,000 distinct CDR3 sequences listed, under 6.5% were seen once. Sequenced here: CD8+ T cells sorted from PBMCs, sampled 10 days after the yellow fever booster vaccination. These receptors came from a man younger than 35 who received the YFV17D yellow fever vaccine. Each CDR3 is given without its conserved first and last residue. Only some rows state a clone size, as once, few, many or a class for expanded clones.

>NA|TRBJ2-1|TRBV4-2
ASSQWLADSYNEQF
>NA|TRBJ2-3|TRBV5-6
ASSLWGTVPDPSTDTQY
>few|TRBJ2-5|TRBV18
ASSPGGAQETQY
>many|TRBJ1-2|TRBV18
ASSPPGTYYGYT
>NA|TRBJ2-5|TRBV7-2
ASSLVPGGKETQY
>few|TRBJ1-5|TRBV19
ASSTEGWQPQH
>few|TRBJ1-5|TRBV6-6
ASSYERYQPQH
>NA|TRBJ2-1|TRBV7-9
ASSYPSGANEQF
>few|TRBJ2-5|TRBV11-2
ASSSYASQETQY
>few|TRBJ2-3|TRBV12-3/TRBV12-4
ASRGGAEY
>NA|TRBJ1-4|TRBV12-3/TRBV12-4
ASREAGEKLF
>many|TRBJ2-7|TRBV7-2
ASSPRDYKYEQY
>few|TRBJ2-3|TRBV9
ASERGRGTDTQY
>NA|TRBJ1-2|TRBV12-3/TRBV12-4
ASSPTGTYGYT
>NA|TRBJ2-7|TRBV11-3
ASSLRDRGDEQY
>NA|TRBJ2-3|TRBV20-1
SARRPFTDTQY
>few|TRBJ2-3|TRBV5-4
ASSPPLSSGDTDTQY
>NA|TRBJ2-1|TRBV4-1
ASSQEPATSATLEQF
>many|TRBJ2-3|TRBV7-6
ASSFGGPTDTQY
>NA|TRBJ2-3|TRBV25-1
ASSPPEVAGADTQY
>many|TRBJ2-2|TRBV15
ATSGRANTGELF
>many|TRBJ2-5|TRBV10-3
AIRDPHGRRQETQY
>many|TRBJ1-1|TRBV20-1
SAPRYGTEAF
>NA|TRBJ1-1|TRBV7-8
ASSRTTGGTEAF
>NA|TRBJ1-5|TRBV10-3
AIRQGGSNQPQH
>NA|TRBJ1-6|TRBV28
ASSSRASYNSPLH
>NA|TRBJ1-2|TRBV7-9
ASSLFEDYT
>many|TRBJ2-1|TRBV6-5
ASSYLAGGYNEQF
>many|TRBJ2-7|TRBV5-4
ASSLAGRGTYEQY
>few|TRBJ1-5|TRBV6-5
ASRRQGSNQPQH
>many|TRBJ2-3|TRBV4-1
ASSQANRQPDTQY
>many|TRBJ2-5|TRBV5-4
ASSGREQETQY
>many|TRBJ2-5|TRBV9
ASSALHAGAQGETQY
>NA|TRBJ2-3|TRBV15
ATSRVDHTDTQY
>NA|TRBJ1-4|TRBV9
ASSPYAGKLF
>many|TRBJ2-5|TRBV5-1
ASSSAPGTGDWETQY
>NA|TRBJ1-1|TRBV5-1
ASSVTGLNTEAF
>many|TRBJ1-2|TRBV6-5
ASRNELGENYGYT
>few|TRBJ1-1|TRBV29-1
SVASTEAF
>NA|TRBJ2-3|TRBV27
ASSLRAGGRTDTQY
>once|TRBJ1-2|TRBV5-1
ASSLGHLALGYT
>few|TRBJ2-7|TRBV5-5
ASESQDGSYEQY
>few|TRBJ1-6|TRBV4-1
ASSKRTGQSYNSPLH
>NA|TRBJ2-2|TRBV5-1
ASSLAYGTGELF